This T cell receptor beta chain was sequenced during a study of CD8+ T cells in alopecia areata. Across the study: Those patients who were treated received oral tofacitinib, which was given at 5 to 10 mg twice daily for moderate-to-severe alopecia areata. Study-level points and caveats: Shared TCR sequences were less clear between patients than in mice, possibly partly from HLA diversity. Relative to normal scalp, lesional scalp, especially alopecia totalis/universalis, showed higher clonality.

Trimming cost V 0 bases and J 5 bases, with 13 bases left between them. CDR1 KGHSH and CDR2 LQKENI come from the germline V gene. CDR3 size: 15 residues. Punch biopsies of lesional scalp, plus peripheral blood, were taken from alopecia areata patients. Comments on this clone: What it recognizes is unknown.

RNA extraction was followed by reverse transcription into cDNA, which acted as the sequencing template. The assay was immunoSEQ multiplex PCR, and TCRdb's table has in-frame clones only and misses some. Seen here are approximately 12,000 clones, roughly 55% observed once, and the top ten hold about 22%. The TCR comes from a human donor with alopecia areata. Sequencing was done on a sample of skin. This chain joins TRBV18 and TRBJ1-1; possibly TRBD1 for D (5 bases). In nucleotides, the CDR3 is TGTGCCAGCTCACCACCGGGACTGGGGGGAACTGAAGCTTTCTTT. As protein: CASSPPGLGGTEAFF.